The T cell receptor (beta chain) described here comes from a study of long-term antiretroviral therapy in people with HIV. Researchers report immunoSEQ v3.0 was run at survey level. Repertoires were generated with immunoSEQ multiplex PCR, while TCRdb's copy carries only in-frame clones and drops some. The sample yields about 19,000 clones, over 65% seen once. The CDR3 totals 14 residues. V lost 3 bases to trimming and J lost 7 bases; unmatched junction nucleotides: 2. From germline, CDR1 is SGHAT and CDR2 FQNNGV. Material: unsorted PBMCs, obtained 0.5 years before starting antiretroviral therapy. The V gene is TRBV11-2, the J gene TRBJ2-5; 13 nucleotides line up with TRBD2. This receptor was taken from a woman aged 45-60 years with HIV. Here the CDR3 DNA reads TGTGCCAGCAGCTTGACTAGCGGGGGGAGGACCCAGTACTTC. It is translated as CASSLTSGGRTQYF.